This T cell receptor (beta chain) emerged from a study of cytomegalovirus exposure and HLA in healthy donors (dated by TCRdb to the late 2010s). For the wider study: An earlier analysis of 587 of the donors reported 250 to 300 Gb of sequence data and around 110 million unique TCR beta sequences from roughly 200 million T cells. Donor age, sex, ethnicity and CMV serostatus were collected together with the repertoire data. A later analysis re-analyzed previously published TCR beta repertoires from 666 donors and added high-resolution HLA genotyping to study TCR occurrence patterns. The aim of the study was to test whether cataloging public T cell receptors could identify signatures of past pathogen exposure. Of the 300 to 450 genotyped donors, approximately 80% fell in the genetic ancestry cluster associated with self-reported Caucasian donors. Every discovery cohort repertoire had been produced on one sequencing platform. In the later analysis, no new phenotypic data were used to find candidate immune exposures; instead, reliance was placed on TCR beta sequences and their occurrence across donors. Roughly 300 gigabases of sequencing data and approximately 91 million unique TCR sequences made up an early release that covered several hundred HLA-typed donors. A later genetic analysis took genome-wide SNP genotypes for about 55% of the roughly 700 donors and used that subset as a discovery cohort. HLA typing covered class I and class II loci at four-digit resolution. Across about 370 genotyped donors of the cohort, an average of roughly 250,000 unique TCR beta nucleotide sequences per donor were sequenced, and approximately 17% of those sequences were non-productive. The number of typed donors differed by locus: about 620-630 for A, B, C, DRB1 and DQB1; approximately 530 for DQA1; approximately 600 for DPA1; and roughly 450 for DPB1. Besides the first cohort of roughly 640 subjects, a separate validation cohort made up of 95 to 150 different subjects was used. An earlier analysis of 587 of the donors applied high-throughput TCR beta sequencing to assess whether each TCR beta V gene segment acted as functional or pseudogenic. Roughly five DR-DQ haplotypes were handled as single units for association and clustering because linkage in the cohort was strong. Using immunosequencing, the study profiled T cell repertoires from 666 subjects and related those repertoires to cytomegalovirus serostatus. The study combined high-throughput TCR immunosequencing, statistical association of individual TCRs with disease status, and machine learning to predict cytomegalovirus infection status. Beyond this particular receptor, the publication reports: CMV serostatus was the only immune exposure information available for the cohort. The presence/absence analyses assumed that sequencing depth was roughly uniform across donors, and that assumption may not be true. Because counts were too low, 15 to 20 rarely observed V segments, including chromosome 9 orphons, were excluded from the earlier analysis of about 500 of the donors. Linkage disequilibrium might explain the correlated functional status among segregating V segments, but an unknown experimental factor could not be ruled out. A further reported finding was that TCR beta sequences accurately predicted the HLA-A and HLA-B alleles for most subjects in the first cohort. Some IMGT-functional V segments, including TRBV6-2 and TRBV6-3, could not be told apart with the 87-base-pair reads, so those segments were excluded. The study gave a list of around 170 TCR beta chains associated with cytomegalovirus. In vitro tests confirmed that a few of the cytomegalovirus-associated TCR beta chains recognize cytomegalovirus antigens. A group of highly shared sequence variants was considered likely to be a technical artifact of the sequencing pipeline. According to a later analysis, parvovirus B19, influenza, CMV and Epstein-Barr virus appeared linked to several top co-occurrence clusters. A later genetic analysis associated a missense DCLRE1C variant with V-gene and J-gene trimming of TCR beta chains, and an independent cohort replicated the association. In both the original and validation cohorts, the classifier was reported to diagnose cytomegalovirus status with high specificity and sensitivity. At a false discovery rate of 0.05, a later analysis linked about 17,000 TCR beta sequences to specific HLA alleles. Across donors, most TCR sequences were observed very rarely, whereas some public TCRs were present in many individuals. A later analysis found that HLA-associated TCR beta chains were more clonally expanded and had lower generation probabilities than equally common non-associated chains. In a later analysis, most CMV-associated TCR beta chains were found to appear HLA-restricted, with HLA associations seemingly driven largely by CMV exposure. Because HLA typing was missing for some donors at each locus, association tests included only the typed subset. The cohort was sequenced for TCR beta chains only, and without alpha or paired-chain data the features that could be detected were limited. In an earlier analysis of about 600 of the donors, most TCR beta V segments appeared in productive rearrangements about 90% or about 30% of the time, broadly matching IMGT annotations. The authors suggested that the approach could potentially be extended to other disease states and immunological phenotypes. Strong co-occurrence of HLA alleles, especially DR and DQ, made assigning TCR associations to individual alleles difficult. In a later analysis, TCR association rates were found to vary across HLA loci, with the most associated TCRs seen for DRB1 alleles and the fewest for HLA-C alleles. According to a later genetic analysis, donors in an Asian-associated ancestry cluster had fewer N-insertions in productive TCRs than the approximately 710-donor mean.

The cohort was made up of approximately 670 healthy bone marrow donors. All cohort members were sampled while nominally healthy, although unrecorded immune exposures were likely present. The donor was CMV seronegative and belonged to the group of more than 300 seronegative cohort members. Every donor gave a peripheral blood sample, and the peripheral blood mononuclear cells from that sample were used for TCR beta sequencing. The Qiagen DNeasy Blood Extraction Kit was used to extract genomic DNA from the blood cell samples. The library relied on the immunoSEQ multiplex PCR assay. A mixture of 60 forward primers for TCR Vbeta segments and 13 reverse primers for TCR Jbeta segments was used in the multiplex PCR. A multiplex PCR assay on genomic DNA amplified the CDR3 region of rearranged TCR beta genes. The amplified TCR beta libraries were sequenced on the Illumina HiSeq System as 87-base-pair reads. The original methods were these. A later analysis counted around 72 million unique TCR beta chains across the 650 to 800 repertoires, and 10 million to 11 million of these chains were shared by at least two donors. Raw reads were error-corrected and collapsed into unique sequences with a nearest-neighbor algorithm that merged closely related sequences to remove PCR and sequencing errors. Alignment of CDR3 sequences to IMGT reference sequences was used to assign V, D and J gene segments. For a sequence to be retained, at least a six-nucleotide match to both a V gene segment and a J gene segment was required. Rearrangements were classified as productive when the CDR3 lacked stop codons and remained in frame with V and J, and all other rearrangements were classified as non-productive. CDR3 was defined according to IMGT convention as the region running from the second conserved V-encoded cysteine to the conserved J-encoded phenylalanine. Sequences without an unambiguous match to a single V gene segment were excluded from the earlier analysis of approximately 560 of the donors. In an earlier analysis of 587 of the donors, V segments were called functional above 56.7% productive rearrangements and were called segregating when the between-donor standard deviation exceeded 5%. A statistical classification framework was built to diagnose cytomegalovirus status from the catalog of TCR beta chain sequences. In a later analysis, TCR nucleotide sequences were compared against IMGT/GENE-DB human TR gene sequences so that V and J genes could be assigned. In a later analysis, CDR3 sequences and most-parsimonious VDJ recombination scenarios were assigned using the TCRdist pipeline. In a later analysis, each TCR beta chain was defined by its CDR3 amino acid sequence together with its V-gene family, and reads without a unique V-gene family were excluded. To address suspected cross-contamination and a sequencing artifact, a later analysis removed 550 to 750 highly shared, low-generation-probability nucleotide sequences. For each public chain, a later analysis derived a clonal expansion index from normalized ranks of inferred template counts within each repertoire. In a later analysis, generation probabilities were computed using a VDJ recombination model fitted to out-of-frame rearrangements, and the results were checked against IGoR. Hypergeometric tests were used in a later analysis to score TCR-TCR, TCR-HLA and TCR-CMV co-occurrence, with a repertoire-size bias correction applied to the TCR pairs. A later analysis estimated false discovery rates by permuting HLA or CMV assignments 20 times. In a later analysis, co-occurring TCRs were grouped with DBSCAN, and TCRdist sequence similarity was added when clustering was performed within HLA-allele-positive subsets. Co-occurrence clustering excluded repertoires with fewer than 30,000 or more than 120,000 public chains, plus five with anomalous nucleotide sharing. TCRdb re-hosts the immuneACCESS table, in-frame sequences only. Its copies lack some clones; in the studies checked, an unresolved V gene accounts for under half of them, and the cause for the rest is not known. Clone size and V and J calls were adopted from that table, with D and trimming inferred from the DNA. The sample table on file contains about 41,000 clones. More than 5.5% of the sample is held by the ten biggest clonotypes.

Note on this clone: The antigen it binds to is not known.

The CDR3, from cysteine to phenylalanine, totals 14 residues. Only the CDR3 portion is preserved as DNA: 42 bases, with reading frame beginning at the first base. The germline ends are 10 bases apart after V is trimmed by 3 bases and J by 4 bases. As encoded in the germline V gene, CDR1 is SGHRS while CDR2 is YFSETQ. This receptor chain uses TRBV5-1 and TRBJ2-2; perhaps TRBD2 is the D gene, with 6 bases matching. Material for sequencing was PBMCs. This TCR came from a man aged 30-40 years in good health and CMV-seronegative. This receptor carries the CDR3 CASSWGDFTGELFF. The DNA reads as follows: TGCGCCAGCAGCTGGGGGGACTTCACCGGGGAGCTGTTTTTT.